A selection of T cell receptor beta chains follows, all from one sample in a study of cytomegalovirus exposure and HLA in healthy donors. TCRdb's copy holds only in-frame clones and misses some; the assay was immunoSEQ multiplex PCR. The table shows 100,000 to 150,000 clones, with about 78% occurring only once. The sequencing sample was made of PBMCs. The receptors were gathered from a man aged 30-40 years in good health and CMV-seronegative. CDR3s include the opening cysteine and the closing phenylalanine or tryptophan. A D gene is named only where the DNA matches it firmly. Expanded clones get a size class; other rows say once, few or many, or leave the size out.

abundance: -; d_gene: TRBD2; v_gene: TRBV2; j_gene: TRBJ2-1; CDR3nt: TGTGCCAGCAGTGTTCGCGCGGGGGGGACCTACAATGAGCAGTTCTTC; CDR3aa: CASSVRAGGTYNEQFF
abundance: -; d_gene: -; v_gene: TRBV20-1; j_gene: TRBJ2-7; CDR3nt: TGCAGTGCTAGCCTCCGCGAGCAGTACTTC; CDR3aa: CSASLREQYF
abundance: -; d_gene: -; v_gene: TRBV10-1; j_gene: TRBJ1-5; CDR3nt: TGCGCCAGCAGTGAAGGGGGAGCCGGTCAGCCCCAGCATTTT; CDR3aa: CASSEGGAGQPQHF
abundance: -; d_gene: TRBD1; v_gene: TRBV6-5; j_gene: TRBJ1-4; CDR3nt: TGTGCCAGCAGTAAAGTACGACAGGGTGGGGAAAAACTGTTTTTT; CDR3aa: CASSKVRQGGEKLFF
abundance: medium-sized; d_gene: TRBD1; v_gene: TRBV2; j_gene: TRBJ2-7; CDR3nt: TGTGCCAGCAGCGAACAGGGGCTTAGGTTGTACGAGCAGTACTTC; CDR3aa: CASSEQGLRLYEQYF
abundance: once; d_gene: TRBD2; v_gene: TRBV9; j_gene: TRBJ2-5; CDR3nt: TGTGCCAGCAGCGTAGACGGGGGGGCCGGCGGAGAGACCCAGTACTTC; CDR3aa: CASSVDGGAGGETQYF
abundance: -; d_gene: -; v_gene: TRBV28; j_gene: TRBJ2-2; CDR3nt: TGTGCCAGCCAGACCGGGTCCACCGGGGAGCTGTTTTTT; CDR3aa: CASQTGSTGELFF
abundance: -; d_gene: -; v_gene: TRBV18; j_gene: TRBJ2-7; CDR3nt: TGTGCCAGCTCACCAGGGGCCCAAGGGGACGAGCAGTACTTC; CDR3aa: CASSPGAQGDEQYF
abundance: -; d_gene: -; v_gene: TRBV4-1; j_gene: TRBJ2-1; CDR3nt: TGCGCCAGCAGCCAAGTAATACAGGGAGGGGGGGGATACAATGAGCAGTTCTTC; CDR3aa: CASSQVIQGGGGYNEQFF
abundance: few; d_gene: -; v_gene: TRBV5-5; j_gene: TRBJ1-6; CDR3nt: TGTGCCAGCAGCTTGGAACAACCTAATTCACCCCTCCACTTT; CDR3aa: CASSLEQPNSPLHF
abundance: -; d_gene: TRBD2; v_gene: TRBV5-5; j_gene: TRBJ2-7; CDR3nt: TGTGCCAGCAGCTTGGCCCGGGGGGGGCTCTACGAGCAGTACTTC; CDR3aa: CASSLARGGLYEQYF
abundance: few; d_gene: TRBD1; v_gene: TRBV6-5; j_gene: TRBJ2-7; CDR3nt: TGTGCCAGCAGTTACTCGGAGACAGGGAACTACGAGCAGTACTTC; CDR3aa: CASSYSETGNYEQYF
abundance: -; d_gene: -; v_gene: TRBV6-1; j_gene: TRBJ1-6; CDR3nt: TGTGCCAGCAGTGAAGCAGGGCAGGGCTCCTATAATTCACCCCTCCACTTT; CDR3aa: CASSEAGQGSYNSPLHF
abundance: -; d_gene: TRBD2; v_gene: TRBV15; j_gene: TRBJ2-7; CDR3nt: TGTGCCACCAGCAGAGATCCCGGGGGGACCTACGAGCAGTACTTC; CDR3aa: CATSRDPGGTYEQYF
abundance: once; d_gene: TRBD1; v_gene: TRBV6-1; j_gene: TRBJ1-5; CDR3nt: TGTGCCAGCAGTGGGGACAGCTGGTATAGCGGCAATCAGCCCCAGCATTTT; CDR3aa: CASSGDSWYSGNQPQHF
abundance: -; d_gene: -; v_gene: TRBV5-1; j_gene: TRBJ2-2; CDR3nt: TGCGCCAGCAGCTACCGGGACAATTTAGGCACCGGGGAGCTGTTTTTT; CDR3aa: CASSYRDNLGTGELFF
abundance: -; d_gene: TRBD1; v_gene: TRBV6-1; j_gene: TRBJ1-1; CDR3nt: TGTGCCAGCAGTGAGAAACAGGGGGCTTCTGCTGAAGCTTTCTTT; CDR3aa: CASSEKQGASAEAFF
abundance: -; d_gene: TRBD1; v_gene: TRBV6-1; j_gene: TRBJ1-2; CDR3nt: TGTGCCAGCAGTGCAACTAGGACAGGGATTAACTATGGCTACACCTTC; CDR3aa: CASSATRTGINYGYTF
abundance: -; d_gene: TRBD2; v_gene: TRBV6-7; j_gene: TRBJ2-2; CDR3nt: TGTGCCAGCAGTTACGATCAGCGGGGATCCGGGGAGCTGTTTTTT; CDR3aa: CASSYDQRGSGELFF
abundance: -; d_gene: -; v_gene: TRBV7-9; j_gene: TRBJ2-7; CDR3nt: TGTGCCAGCAGCGCGGACAGTGCCTACGAGCAGTACTTC; CDR3aa: CASSADSAYEQYF
abundance: few; d_gene: TRBD2; v_gene: TRBV5-6; j_gene: TRBJ2-3; CDR3nt: TGTGCCAGCAGCCCCCGACTAGCGGGGGGTAGGGATACGCAGTATTTT; CDR3aa: CASSPRLAGGRDTQYF
abundance: -; d_gene: -; v_gene: TRBV5-1; j_gene: TRBJ2-1; CDR3nt: TGCGCCAGCAGCACCCTGCCGGGGGCCTACAATGAGCAGTTCTTC; CDR3aa: CASSTLPGAYNEQFF
abundance: few; d_gene: -; v_gene: TRBV30; j_gene: TRBJ1-5; CDR3nt: TGTGCCTGGAGTGTACGAGGGAGGGGGAATCAGCCCCAGCATTTT; CDR3aa: CAWSVRGRGNQPQHF
abundance: few; d_gene: -; v_gene: TRBV7-9; j_gene: TRBJ2-2; CDR3nt: TGTGCCAGCAGCTTATTTGGTGGCAGGGGCGGGTTCACCGGGGAGCTGTTTTTT; CDR3aa: CASSLFGGRGGFTGELFF
abundance: few; d_gene: -; v_gene: TRBV9; j_gene: TRBJ2-3; CDR3nt: TGTGCCAGCAGCGACCCGGGGTTTACAGATACGCAGTATTTT; CDR3aa: CASSDPGFTDTQYF
abundance: -; d_gene: -; v_gene: TRBV27; j_gene: TRBJ2-7; CDR3nt: TGTGCCAGCAGTTTCGGGGGTAGCTCCTACGAGCAGTACTTC; CDR3aa: CASSFGGSSYEQYF
abundance: -; d_gene: -; v_gene: TRBV5-1; j_gene: TRBJ1-1; CDR3nt: TGCGCCAGCAGCTTGGATATTATGAACACTGAAGCTTTCTTT; CDR3aa: CASSLDIMNTEAFF